This T cell receptor (beta chain) was captured by sequencing in a study of a mutant IDH1 vaccine in newly diagnosed glioma. CDR1 SGHRS and CDR2 YFSETQ come from the germline V gene. V was shortened by 0 bases and J by 8 bases, with 11 bases between the two germline ends. The CDR3 sequence is 14 residues long. Indicated time point: week 5, during vaccination. What each vaccine dose contained was 300 ug of mutant IDH1 20-mer peptide, accompanied by topical imiquimod. Patients carried new grade 3 or 4 IDH1-mutant astrocytomas lacking nuclear ATRX. Clones were sequenced by immunoSEQ multiplex PCR, and TCRdb holds only the in-frame ones, with some missing. The table lists about 36,000 clones, about four fifths of them singletons. As for this clone: Its antigen is still unknown.

This chain joins TRBV5-1 and TRBJ1-4; maybe TRBD1 (5 bases). The source is a man over 45 with glioma. The sequences come from PBMCs, collected from a glioma patient whose treatment included an IDH1 peptide vaccine. CDR3 coding DNA: TGCGCCAGCAGCTTGGGGCAGGGTTCCGAAAAACTGTTTTTT. Encoded protein: CASSLGQGSEKLFF. Looking up the rest from reference TRBV5-1 and TRBJ1-4 gives the full variable domain: KAGVTQTPRYLIKTRGQQVTLSCSPISGHRSVSWYQQTPGQGLQFLFEYFSETQRNKGNFPGRFSGRQFSNSRSEMNVSTLELGDSALYLCASSLGQGSEKLFFGSGTQLSVL.